These 25 T cell receptor beta chains share one sample of origin, sequenced in a study of T cell repertoires in cytomegalovirus infection. TCRdb independently ran MiXCR on the reads; one entry per CDR3 protein. The data show about 700,000 distinct CDR3 sequences, with 33% seen just once and 15% to 20% held by the top ten. Their recognized antigens are unknown. Source: cultured PBMCs, taken from culture after CMV antigen stimulation. The receptors derive from a human donor in good health (CMV status not recorded). Some clones in this sample may be carry-over from other donors' samples.

The genes are TRBV27 and TRBJ2-1; D assignment may be TRBD1 or TRBD2 (5 bases each). V was cut by 8 bases and J by 7 bases, with 15 bases left in between. This CDR3 comprises 13 residues. The germline V gene has CDR1 MNHEY and CDR2 SMNVEV (reference sequence). The DNA of the CDR3 is TGTGCCAGCGCCGGGACCGCCAGTAATGAGCAGTTCTTC. Amino acids: CASAGTASNEQFF.

The chain combines TRBV5-1 with TRBJ2-3; D is perhaps TRBD1 (6 bases). V was trimmed by 9 bases and J by 3 bases, leaving 17 bases between them. The CDR3 has 14 amino acids. The germline V gene encodes CDR1 SGHRS and CDR2 YFSETQ. The CDR3: CANPGQIPTDTQYF. Here the CDR3 DNA reads TGCGCCAACCCAGGACAGATACCGACAGATACGCAGTATTTT.

This clonotype came up a few times. The V and J genes are TRBV27 and TRBJ1-6, with TRBD1 matching over 11 bases. The CDR3 runs 14 residues. Germline lookup yields CDR1 MNHEY and CDR2 SMNVEV (reference sequence). V lost 6 bases, J lost 7 bases, and 2 bases stayed unmatched. CDR3 amino acids: CASRRTGGNSPLHF. CDR3 in DNA: TGTGCCAGCAGGCGGACAGGGGGCAATTCACCCCTCCACTTT.

CDR3 residues: CASSRRTNTGELFF. CDR3 in DNA: TGTGCCAGCAGCCGGAGGACAAACACCGGGGAGCTGTTTTTT. The V call is TRBV7-9, the J call TRBJ2-2; D is possibly TRBD1 or TRBD2 (5 bases each). V lost 5 bases, J lost 2 bases, and 9 bases lay in between. Germline V gene lookup returns CDR1 SEHNR and CDR2 FQNEAQ (reference sequence). The length of the CDR3 is 14 residues. The complete variable domain, with remaining parts taken from reference TRBV7-9 and TRBJ2-2, reads DTGVSQNPRHKITKRGQNVTFRCDPISEHNRLYWYRQTLGQGPEFLTYFQNEAQLEKSRLLSDRFSAERPKGSFSTLEIQRTEQGDSAMYLCASSRRTNTGELFFGEGSRLTVL.

V and J are TRBV2 and TRBJ2-7, with D tentatively TRBD1 (7 bases). Germline CDR1 and CDR2: SNHLY and FYNNEI. The ends were cut back, 7 bases at V and 3 bases at J, with 16 bases in the middle. This CDR3 is built from 14 residues. Here the CDR3 DNA reads TGTGCCAGCACCCCAGGGGGGTCGAACTACGAGCAGTACTTC. Protein sequence: CASTPGGSNYEQYF.

The rearrangement links TRBV7-2 to TRBJ2-1; 7 bases agree with TRBD2. The CDR3 has 15 amino acids. Per the germline V gene, CDR1 is SGHTA and CDR2 is FQGNSA. J was trimmed by 2 bases and V by 5 bases; bases with no gene match: 6. Here the CDR3 reads CASSDIGLAYNEQFF. The CDR3 DNA is TGTGCCAGCAGCGACATCGGACTAGCCTACAATGAGCAGTTCTTC.

The rearrangement uses TRBV7-8 and TRBJ2-1; D possibly uses TRBD1 or TRBD2 (5 bases each). V lost 4 bases, J lost 0 bases, and 13 bases lay in between. CDR1 SGHVS and CDR2 FQNEAQ come from the germline V gene. The CDR3 extends over 16 amino acids. The CDR3 DNA is TGTGCCAGCAGCTCCGAGGGGCGTTACTCCTACAATGAGCAGTTCTTC. Encoded protein: CASSSEGRYSYNEQFF.

In this sample, this clonotype turned up many times. The chain employs TRBV7-2 and TRBJ2-5; D is perhaps TRBD2 (6 bases). V was pared by 3 bases and J by 4 bases, with 15 bases between. Germline V gene data show CDR1 as SGHTA and CDR2 as FQGNSA. The CDR3 runs 15 residues. Here the CDR3 DNA reads TGTGCCAGCAGCTTGGGGACTCCCATCGGAGAGACCCAGTACTTC. Amino acids: CASSLGTPIGETQYF.

The V and J genes are TRBV7-2 and TRBJ1-4; D is uncertain. Germline CDR1 SGHTA, CDR2 FQGNSA. The CDR3 is made up of 15 amino acids. Trimming shortened V by 8 bases and J by 8 bases, and 21 bases separated the two germline ends. CDR3 nucleotides: TGTGCCAGCGGCCTTCCCTTCGGCTCGGGGGAAAAACTGTTTTTT. This codes for CASGLPFGSGEKLFF.

The chain employs TRBV29-1 and TRBJ2-1; D tentatively reads TRBD1 or TRBD2 (6 bases each). The CDR3 contains 12 residues. Germline CDR1 SQVTM, CDR2 ANQGSEA. The CDR3 loop reads CRVKSGANEQFF. The CDR3 DNA reads as TGCAGAGTTAAGTCGGGGGCCAATGAGCAGTTCTTC.

The J gene is TRBJ2-2, the V gene TRBV7-6; a possible D gene is TRBD1 (5 bases). Between the trimmed V and J ends, which lost 1 base and 0 bases, there was a span of 12 bases. Germline assignment: CDR1 SGHVS and CDR2 FNYEAQ. This CDR3 has 17 residues. CDR3 amino acids: CASSLVEDRANTGELFF. CDR3 coding DNA: TGTGCCAGCAGCTTAGTGGAAGACAGAGCGAACACCGGGGAGCTGTTTTTT.

This clonotype was observed a handful of times. The CDR3 sequence: CASSLVRIGGRGTDTQYF. The CDR3 DNA sequence: TGTGCCAGCAGCTTAGTGAGGATTGGCGGGAGAGGAACAGATACGCAGTATTTT. This chain uses TRBV11-2 with TRBJ2-3, with 7 bases lining up with TRBD2. The CDR3 has 18 amino acids. CDR1 is SGHAT and CDR2 is FQNNGV in the germline V gene. Trimming cost V 1 base and J 3 bases; bases outside gene matches: 13.

The table lists this clonotype with a few counts. The genes are TRBV5-4 and TRBJ1-4, with D perhaps TRBD1 (6 bases). The V gene's germline CDR1 is SGHNT and CDR2 YYREEE (reference sequence). The CDR3 consists of 16 residues. V was shortened by 0 bases and J by 1 base, with 10 bases between the two germline ends. The CDR3 spells CASSLAPGQTNEKLFF. Here the CDR3 DNA reads TGTGCCAGCAGCTTGGCCCCGGGACAAACTAATGAAAAACTGTTTTTT.

This clonotype showed up just a few times. The rearrangement uses TRBV5-4 and TRBJ1-1; maybe TRBD1 (6 bases). V gave up 0 bases and J gave up 6 bases, with 12 bases separating them. Per germline, CDR1 SGHNT and CDR2 YYREEE (reference sequence). The CDR3 covers 14 residues. CDR3 region: CASSLGGGAAEAFF. The DNA of the CDR3 is TGTGCCAGCAGCTTGGGCGGGGGGGCGGCTGAAGCTTTCTTT.

The chain links TRBV7-2 to TRBJ2-2; maybe TRBD2 (6 bases). The CDR3 loop spans 14 amino acids. Trimming cost V 3 bases and J 7 bases, with 12 bases left between them. Germline loops: CDR1 SGHTA, CDR2 FQGNSA. The CDR3 DNA reads TGTGCCAGCAGCTTGTGGGAGGCCGGCGGGGAGCTGTTTTTT. Amino acid sequence: CASSLWEAGGELFF.

The rearrangement joins TRBV24-1 to TRBJ1-4; D not certain. V gave up 3 bases and J gave up 8 bases, with 15 bases separating them. CDR3 length: 15 amino acids. Germline CDR1 and CDR2: KGHDR and SFDVKD. CDR3 sequence (DNA): TGTGCCACCAGTGATCCCAGGAGAGCCGGAGAAAAACTGTTTTTT. Amino acids: CATSDPRRAGEKLFF.

The chain is built from TRBV20-1 and TRBJ2-1, with 9 bases aligning to TRBD2. Germline V gives CDR1 DFQATT, CDR2 SNEGSKA (reference sequence). The CDR3 length is 13 residues. The ends lost 3 bases at V and 9 bases at J; junction bases unmatched: 6. The DNA of the CDR3 is TGCAGTGCTAGGAGGGGTAGCGGGAGTGAGCAGTTCTTC. Translating it yields CSARRGSGSEQFF.

V gene TRBV4-3 combines with J gene TRBJ1-2; D gene unclear. CDR1 is LGHNA, CDR2 YSLEER, per germline. Trimming removed 3 bases at V and 1 base at J, with 12 bases between. The CDR3 contains 15 residues. CDR3 loop: CASSQEAHLNYGYTF. In DNA form, the CDR3 reads TGCGCCAGCAGCCAGGAAGCACACCTTAACTATGGCTACACCTTC.

The chain is built from TRBV7-4 and TRBJ2-2; D assignment may be TRBD1 or TRBD2 (6 bases each). Germline-derived CDR1 and CDR2 are SGHVT and SQSDAQ. Trimming stripped 5 bases from V and 5 bases from J, with 15 bases between. The CDR3 loop spans 15 amino acids. CDR3 nucleotide sequence: TGTGCCAGCAGCCCGGGGGCCGGATGGACCGGGGAGCTGTTTTTT. It is translated as CASSPGAGWTGELFF.

There are a few counts of this clonotype. The J gene is TRBJ1-2, the V gene TRBV7-9, with 7 nucleotides matching TRBD1. There are 15 residues in the CDR3. The germline V gene encodes CDR1 SEHNR and CDR2 FQNEAQ (reference sequence). V shed 5 bases and J 2 bases; nucleotides not matched to a gene: 8. The CDR3 DNA sequence: TGTGCCAGCAGCGCGCCTATGACAGGGAACTATGGCTACACCTTC. It codes for CASSAPMTGNYGYTF.

V is TRBV28 and J is TRBJ2-7; a possible D gene is TRBD1 (5 bases). V lost 9 bases and J lost 0, with 12 bases in between. The CDR3 length is 13 residues. From germline, CDR1 is MDHEN and CDR2 SYDVKM. The chain's CDR3 is CASMTARSYEQYF. The CDR3 DNA reads as TGTGCCAGTATGACAGCCCGCTCCTACGAGCAGTACTTC.

V is TRBV10-3 and J is TRBJ1-2; D remains unclear. The germline V gene has CDR1 ENHRY and CDR2 SYGVKD. V gave up 0 bases and J gave up 8 bases, with 19 bases separating them. The CDR3 is 16 amino acids. The CDR3 DNA reads as TGTGCCATCAGTGAGTCGACTGGTCTTCCCGTTGGGGGCTACACCTTC. Translated, it gives CAISESTGLPVGGYTF.

The V gene is TRBV6-2 or TRBV6-3, the J gene TRBJ1-1, with D possibly being TRBD1 (5 bases). Trimming took off 4 bases at V and 6 bases at J, with 12 bases between the two ends. CDR1 MNHEY and CDR2 SVGEGT come from the germline V gene. This CDR3 is 13 amino acids long. CDR3 DNA: TGTGCCAGCAGTTCCTTAGGGGCCGCTGAAGCTTTCTTT. The encoded protein is CASSSLGAAEAFF.

This clonotype came up a few times. The V call is TRBV7-2, the J call TRBJ1-6; no definite D call. Germline V gene data show CDR1 as SGHTA and CDR2 as FQGNSA. V was shortened by 5 bases and J by 10 bases, with 9 bases between the two germline ends. This CDR3 has 12 residues. The CDR3 region is CASSPWQSPLHF. CDR3 DNA: TGTGCCAGCAGCCCCTGGCAGTCACCCCTCCACTTT.

This clonotype was detected a few times. V and J are TRBV28 and TRBJ2-5, with D unresolved. CDR1 is MDHEN, CDR2 SYDVKM, per germline. Trimming cost V 5 bases and J 5 bases, with 9 bases left between them. This CDR3 is built from 12 residues. CDR3 region: CASSPHGETQYF. The CDR3 bases are TGTGCCAGCAGTCCCCATGGGGAGACCCAGTACTTC. Using reference TRBV28 and TRBJ2-5 for the parts outside the CDR3, the full variable domain is DVKVTQSSRYLVKRTGEKVFLECVQDMDHENMFWYRQDPGLGLRLIYFSYDVKMKEKGDIPEGYSVSREKKERFSLILESASTNQTSMYLCASSPHGETQYFGPGTRLLVL.